The sequence of this T cell receptor (beta chain) was determined in a study of Tregs in tolerant kidney transplant recipients. Points from the study as a whole: No direct test of biological reproducibility was done here. Tregs expanded with activated donor B cells seemed most donor-specific. In tolerant patients, donor-specific Tregs outgrew total Tregs, suggesting antigen-driven expansion.

Details on this clone: Its antigen is unidentified. The sequenced fragment ends 3 residues before the CDR3 boundary, so the rest is inferred from the germline J gene.

Assay used: immunoSEQ multiplex PCR; TCRdb lists only in-frame clones, some missing. Its table lists 50,000 or so clones. Germline V gene sequence: CDR1 SGHTA, CDR2 FQGNSA. Trimming cost V 4 bases and J 5 bases; bases outside gene matches: 9. CDR3 length: 15 residues. The material was CD4+ T cells from blood, obtained before the transplant. The rearrangement joins TRBV7-2 to TRBJ1-2; 8 nucleotides agree with TRBD1. The TCR sequence derives from a human donor who received a combined kidney and bone marrow transplant. The covered CDR3 bases are TGTGCCAGCAGCTCCACCCGGGACAGGAAATATGGC. Protein product: CASSSTRDRKYG. The CDR3 as a whole reads CASSSTRDRKYGYTF.